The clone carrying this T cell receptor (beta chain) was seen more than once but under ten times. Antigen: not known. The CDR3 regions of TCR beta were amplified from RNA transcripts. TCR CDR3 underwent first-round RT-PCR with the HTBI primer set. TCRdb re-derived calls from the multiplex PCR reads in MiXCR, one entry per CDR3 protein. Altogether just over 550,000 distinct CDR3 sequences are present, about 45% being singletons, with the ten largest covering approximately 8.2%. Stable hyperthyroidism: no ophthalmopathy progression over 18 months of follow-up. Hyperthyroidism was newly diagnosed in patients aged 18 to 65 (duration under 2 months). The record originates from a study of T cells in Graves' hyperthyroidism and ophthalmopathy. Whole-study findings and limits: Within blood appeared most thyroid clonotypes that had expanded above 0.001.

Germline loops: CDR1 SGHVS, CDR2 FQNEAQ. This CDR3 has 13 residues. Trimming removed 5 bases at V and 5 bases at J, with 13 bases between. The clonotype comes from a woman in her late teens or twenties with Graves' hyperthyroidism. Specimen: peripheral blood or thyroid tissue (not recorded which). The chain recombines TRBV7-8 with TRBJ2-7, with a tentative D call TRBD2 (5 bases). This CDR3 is CASSQEGSHEQYF. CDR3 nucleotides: TGTGCCAGCAGCCAAGAGGGTTCCCACGAGCAGTACTTC.